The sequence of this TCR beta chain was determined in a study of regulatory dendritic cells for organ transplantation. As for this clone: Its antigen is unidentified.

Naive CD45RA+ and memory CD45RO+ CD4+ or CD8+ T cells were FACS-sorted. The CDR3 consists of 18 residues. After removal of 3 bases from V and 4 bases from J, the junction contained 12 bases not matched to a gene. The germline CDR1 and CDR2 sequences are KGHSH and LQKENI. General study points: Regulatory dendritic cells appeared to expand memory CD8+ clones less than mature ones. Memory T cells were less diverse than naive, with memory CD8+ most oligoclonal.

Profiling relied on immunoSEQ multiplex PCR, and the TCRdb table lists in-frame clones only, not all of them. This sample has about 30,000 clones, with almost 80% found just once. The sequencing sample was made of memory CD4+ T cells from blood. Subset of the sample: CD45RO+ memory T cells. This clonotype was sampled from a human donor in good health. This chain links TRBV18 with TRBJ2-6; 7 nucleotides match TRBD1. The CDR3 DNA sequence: TGTGCCAGCTCACCTTCCGGGACAGCCCTTTCAGGGGCCAACGTCCTGACTTTC. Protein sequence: CASSPSGTALSGANVLTF.